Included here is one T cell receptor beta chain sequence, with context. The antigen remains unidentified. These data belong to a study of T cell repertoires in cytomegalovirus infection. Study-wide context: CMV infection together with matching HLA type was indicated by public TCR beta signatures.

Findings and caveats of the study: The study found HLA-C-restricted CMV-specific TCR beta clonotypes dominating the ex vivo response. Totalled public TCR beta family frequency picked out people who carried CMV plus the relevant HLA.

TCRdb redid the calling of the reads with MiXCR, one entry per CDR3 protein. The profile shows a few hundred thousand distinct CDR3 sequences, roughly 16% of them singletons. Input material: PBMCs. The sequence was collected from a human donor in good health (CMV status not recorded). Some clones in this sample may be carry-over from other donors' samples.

CDR3 in DNA: TGTGCCAGCAGCCAAGGTCCGATCCCTAACTATGGCTACACCTTC. Translating gives CASSQGPIPNYGYTF. J is TRBJ1-2 and V is TRBV4-2; D uncertain. The CDR3 has 15 amino acids. V was cut by 1 base and J by 0 bases, with 9 bases left in between. Germline CDR1 is LGHNA and CDR2 is YNFKEQ.